The T cell receptor beta chain under discussion was sequenced for a study of blood T cell repertoires in COVID-19. The method was immunoSEQ multiplex PCR; TCRdb's version includes in-frame clones alone and lacks a portion of them. The top ten clones hold about 2.9% of a sample with 200,000 to 300,000 clones, around 90% of them seen once. This clone was observed a handful of times. Germline V gene sequence: CDR1 SGHTA, CDR2 FQGNSA. The CDR3 consists of 15 residues. V shed 5 bases and J 3 bases; nucleotides not matched to a gene: 5. Sequenced sample: PBMCs or T cells enriched from blood (not recorded which). This chain links TRBV7-2 with TRBJ1-5; TRBD1 matches at 9 bases. This sequence originates from a woman in her forties who had been exposed to COVID-19. CDR3 DNA: TGTGCCAGCAGCCAGGACAGGGGTTTCAATCAGCCCCAGCATTTT. This gives the protein CASSQDRGFNQPQHF.